A single sample is the source of the 16 T cell receptor beta chains below, sequenced in a study of cytomegalovirus exposure and HLA in healthy donors. Produced via immunoSEQ multiplex PCR; TCRdb's table is partial and in-frame only. The sample records around 150,000 clones, 70% to 90% being singletons. Specimen: PBMCs. Source of these receptors: a young man in good health and CMV-seropositive.

The V and J genes are TRBV25-1 and TRBJ2-3; no clear D. V was cut by 2 bases and J by 0 bases, with 12 bases left in between. The CDR3 covers 16 residues. From germline, CDR1 is MGHDK and CDR2 SYGVNS. This chain's CDR3 is CASSEETWASTDTQYF. The CDR3, as DNA: TGTGCCAGCAGTGAAGAAACATGGGCTAGCACAGATACGCAGTATTTT.

This clone is a singleton in its sample. The rearrangement links TRBV11-1 to TRBJ2-5; 9 positions match TRBD1. The CDR3 contains 14 residues. CDR1 and CDR2 (germline): SGHAT, FQDESV (reference sequence). Trimming removed 6 bases from V and 5 bases from J; junction bases left unmatched: 7. As DNA, the CDR3 is TGTGCCAGCAGTCAAACAGGGGGCGGGGAGACCCAGTACTTC. It yields the protein CASSQTGGGETQYF.

CDR3 bases: TGTGCCAGCAGCTTCTATGTCTCTGGGGCCAACGTCCTGACTTTC. This codes for CASSFYVSGANVLTF. The chain recombines TRBV2 with TRBJ2-6; D not resolved. The CDR3 contains 15 residues. Trimming removed 6 bases at V and 0 bases at J, with 9 bases between. CDR1 is SNHLY and CDR2 is FYNNEI in the germline V gene.

This clone was found once. This chain connects TRBV11-2 to TRBJ2-7; TRBD1 might be the D (5 bases). Germline assignment: CDR1 SGHAT and CDR2 FQNNGV. The CDR3 covers 15 residues. The V end was cut by 1 base, the J end by 7 bases, with 17 bases between. The CDR3 loop reads CASSLAPGRVGEQYF. CDR3 nucleotide sequence: TGTGCCAGCAGCTTAGCCCCGGGCAGGGTAGGAGAGCAGTACTTC. Full variable domain (missing parts from reference TRBV11-2 and TRBJ2-7): EAGVAQSPRYKIIEKRQSVAFWCNPISGHATLYWYQQILGQGPKLLIQFQNNGVVDDSQLPKDRFSAERLKGVDSTLKIQPAKLEDSAVYLCASSLAPGRVGEQYFGPGTRLTVT.

The chain carries TRBV18 and TRBJ2-5; 7 bases align to TRBD1. The V gene end was trimmed by 4 bases and the J gene end by 1 base; junction bases not matched to a gene: 9. This CDR3 contains 16 residues. Germline V lookup: CDR1 KGHSH, CDR2 LQKENI. CDR3 sequence (DNA): TGTGCCAGCTCACTCTACAGGGGCGCGGGCCAAGAGACCCAGTACTTC. Protein sequence: CASSLYRGAGQETQYF.

The gene calls are TRBV6-5 and TRBJ2-2, with TRBD2 identical over 10 bases. In germline, CDR1 is MNHEY, CDR2 SVGAGI. V shed 4 bases, J shed 6 bases, and the junction held 2 bases outside the gene matches. The CDR3 has 14 amino acids. The CDR3 region has the DNA TGTGCCAGCAGTTCAGCGGGGGGGCCCGGGGAGCTGTTTTTT. Translated, it gives CASSSAGGPGELFF.

The chain joins TRBV4-2 to TRBJ2-3; possible D gene TRBD2, 5 bases. The CDR3 consists of 15 residues. V lost 0 bases to trimming and J lost 7 bases, with 14 bases between them. Germline CDR1 and CDR2: LGHNA and YNFKEQ. CDR3 sequence reads: CASSQEGSASYTQYF. CDR3 sequence (DNA): TGTGCCAGCAGCCAAGAAGGTAGCGCTAGTTATACGCAGTATTTT.

Only one count was recorded for this clone. The chain links TRBV27 to TRBJ2-7; a possible D gene is TRBD2 (6 bases). Germline V gene data show CDR1 as MNHEY and CDR2 as SMNVEV (reference sequence). The CDR3 extends over 13 amino acids. Trimming took 3 bases from V and 3 from J, leaving 9 bases between them. CDR3 DNA: TGTGCCAGCAGTTTCCGCGGGGTCTACGAGCAGTACTTC. Protein: CASSFRGVYEQYF.

The chain uses TRBV6-1 and TRBJ2-7; no clear D gene. V was cut by 4 bases and J by 3 bases, with 13 bases left in between. This CDR3 has 14 amino acids. Germline CDR1 reads MNHNS; CDR2 reads SASEGT. The CDR3 DNA sequence: TGTGCCAGCAGTGGAACTCCCCTAGGCTACGAGCAGTACTTC. Its protein is CASSGTPLGYEQYF.

Turning to this clone: The same CDR3 arises from other DNA sequences in this sample as well. The chain links TRBV9 to TRBJ1-3; TRBD1 matches 9 bases. V gave up 4 bases and J gave up 1 base; unmatched junction bases: 3. Looked up from germline, CDR1 is SGDLS and CDR2 is YYNGEE. The CDR3 sequence is 15 residues long. As DNA, the CDR3 is TGTGCCAGCAGCTTGACAGGGGGTTCTGGAAACACCATATATTTT. Translating gives CASSLTGGSGNTIYF. The full variable domain, completed using reference TRBV9 and TRBJ1-3, is DSGVTQTPKHLITATGQRVTLRCSPRSGDLSVYWYQQSLDQGLQFLIQYYNGEERAKGNILERFSAQQFPDLHSELNLSSLELGDSALYFCASSLTGGSGNTIYFGEGSWLTVV.

This rearrangement joins TRBV10-3 to TRBJ2-7, with a possible D match to TRBD2 (5 bases). The germline gives CDR1 ENHRY, CDR2 SYGVKD. CDR3 length equals 11 residues. V was pared by 8 bases and J by 6 bases, with 11 bases between. CDR3 in DNA: TGTGCCATCTTTAACGGACTCGAGCAGTACTTC. It codes for CAIFNGLEQYF.

The chain recombines TRBV6-5 with TRBJ2-7, with TRBD1 matching 10 bases. The ends lost 0 bases at V and 3 bases at J; junction bases unmatched: 2. Per germline, CDR1 MNHEY and CDR2 SVGAGI. This CDR3 has 15 residues. This CDR3 is CASSYSGTGVYEQYF. DNA for the CDR3: TGTGCCAGCAGTTACTCGGGGACAGGGGTCTACGAGCAGTACTTC.

This rearrangement joins TRBV19 to TRBJ1-5, with D maybe TRBD1 (5 bases). Germline V gene data show CDR1 as LNHDA and CDR2 as SQIVND (reference sequence). V was pared by 6 bases and J by 2 bases, with 17 bases between. The CDR3 length is 16 residues. CDR3 amino acids: CASRVNGGRGNQPQHF. The DNA for the CDR3 is TGTGCCAGTAGGGTGAACGGGGGGAGGGGCAATCAGCCCCAGCATTTT.

The chain employs TRBV5-1 and TRBJ2-2; TRBD1 agrees at 8 bases. The germline CDR1 and CDR2 sequences are SGHRS and YFSETQ. The V and J ends lost 4 bases and 2 bases, in that order; junction bases with no gene match: 7. CDR3 size: 16 residues. The CDR3 reads CASSLPGTGNTGELFF. DNA for the CDR3: TGCGCCAGCAGCCTGCCCGGGACAGGTAACACCGGGGAGCTGTTTTTT.

The V and J genes are TRBV7-9 and TRBJ2-3; 10 bases agree with TRBD1. From germline, CDR1 is SEHNR and CDR2 FQNEAQ (reference sequence). V lost 5 bases and J lost 3; bases outside the gene matches: 5. The CDR3 runs 15 residues. The CDR3 sequence: CASSPRTGGTDTQYF. DNA of the CDR3: TGTGCCAGCAGCCCACGGACAGGGGGTACAGATACGCAGTATTTT.

The chain joins TRBV7-9 to TRBJ2-5; TRBD1 might be the D (6 bases). The CDR3 runs to 18 residues. Germline V gene lookup returns CDR1 SEHNR and CDR2 FQNEAQ (reference sequence). V gave up 4 bases and J gave up 5 bases, with 26 bases separating them. This CDR3 reads CASSSSSHGQWLRETQYF. CDR3 in DNA: TGTGCCAGCAGCTCGTCGAGTCATGGACAGTGGCTTAGGGAGACCCAGTACTTC. The variable domain in full, with the rest retrieved from reference TRBV7-9 and TRBJ2-5, is DTGVSQNPRHKITKRGQNVTFRCDPISEHNRLYWYRQTLGQGPEFLTYFQNEAQLEKSRLLSDRFSAERPKGSFSTLEIQRTEQGDSAMYLCASSSSSHGQWLRETQYFGPGTRLLVL.